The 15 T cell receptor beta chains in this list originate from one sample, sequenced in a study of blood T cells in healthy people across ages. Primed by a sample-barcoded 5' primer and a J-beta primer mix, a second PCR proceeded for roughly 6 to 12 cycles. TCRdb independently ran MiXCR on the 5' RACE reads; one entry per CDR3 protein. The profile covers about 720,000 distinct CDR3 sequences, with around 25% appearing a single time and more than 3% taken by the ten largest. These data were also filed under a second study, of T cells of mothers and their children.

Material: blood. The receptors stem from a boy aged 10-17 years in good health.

CDR3 coding DNA: TGTGCCAGCAGCCCCGTTTTCGGGCGGGAGTTATACAATGAGCAGTTCTTC. Translation gives CASSPVFGRELYNEQFF. This chain uses TRBV11-2 with TRBJ2-1, with 7 bases identical to TRBD2. The germline CDR1 and CDR2 sequences are SGHAT and FQNNGV. The V segment lost 5 bases and the J segment 4 bases; nucleotides outside the gene matches: 14. The CDR3 loop spans 17 amino acids. Filled out from reference TRBV11-2 and TRBJ2-1, the complete variable domain reads EAGVAQSPRYKIIEKRQSVAFWCNPISGHATLYWYQQILGQGPKLLIQFQNNGVVDDSQLPKDRFSAERLKGVDSTLKIQPAKLEDSAVYLCASSPVFGRELYNEQFFGPGTRLTVL.

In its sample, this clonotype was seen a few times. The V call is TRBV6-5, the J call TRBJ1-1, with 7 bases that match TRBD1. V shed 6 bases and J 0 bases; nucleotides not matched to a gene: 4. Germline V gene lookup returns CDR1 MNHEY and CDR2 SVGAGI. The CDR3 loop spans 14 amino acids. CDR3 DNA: TGTGCCAGCAGGCGGGACAGCATGAACACTGAAGCTTTCTTT. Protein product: CASRRDSMNTEAFF.

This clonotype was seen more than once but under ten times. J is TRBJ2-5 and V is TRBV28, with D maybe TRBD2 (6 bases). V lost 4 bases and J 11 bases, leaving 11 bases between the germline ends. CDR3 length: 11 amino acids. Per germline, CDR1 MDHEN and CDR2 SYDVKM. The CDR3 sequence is CASSSRGEQYF. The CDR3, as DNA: TGTGCCAGCAGTTCCCGCGGGGAGCAGTACTTC.

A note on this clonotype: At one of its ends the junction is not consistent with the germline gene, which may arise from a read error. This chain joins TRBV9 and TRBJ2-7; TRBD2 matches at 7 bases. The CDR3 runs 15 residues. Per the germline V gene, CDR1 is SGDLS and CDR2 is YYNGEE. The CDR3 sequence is CASSVGGSGNYEQYF. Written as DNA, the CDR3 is TGTGCTAGCAGCGTAGGAGGGAGCGGGAACTACGAGCAGTACTTC.

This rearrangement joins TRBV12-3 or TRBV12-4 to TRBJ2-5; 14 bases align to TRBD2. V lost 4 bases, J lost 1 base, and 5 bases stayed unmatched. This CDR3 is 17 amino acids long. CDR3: CASSSSGLAGGQETQYF. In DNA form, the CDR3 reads TGTGCCAGCAGTTCATCAGGACTAGCGGGGGGCCAAGAGACCCAGTACTTC.

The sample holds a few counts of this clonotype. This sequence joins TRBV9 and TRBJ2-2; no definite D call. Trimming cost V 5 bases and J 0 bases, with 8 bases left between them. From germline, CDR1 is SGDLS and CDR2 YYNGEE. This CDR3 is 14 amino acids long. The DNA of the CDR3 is TGTGCCAGCAGTTGGGGAACGAACACCGGGGAGCTGTTTTTT. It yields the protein CASSWGTNTGELFF.

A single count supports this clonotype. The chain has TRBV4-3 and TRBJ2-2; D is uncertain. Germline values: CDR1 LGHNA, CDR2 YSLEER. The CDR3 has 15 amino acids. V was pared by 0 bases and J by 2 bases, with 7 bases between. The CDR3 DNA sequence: TGCGCCAGCAGCCAAGAGGCAGCTAACACCGGGGAGCTGTTTTTT. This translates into CASSQEAANTGELFF.

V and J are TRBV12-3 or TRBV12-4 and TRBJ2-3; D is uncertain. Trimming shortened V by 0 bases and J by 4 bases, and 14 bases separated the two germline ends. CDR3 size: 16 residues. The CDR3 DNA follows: TGTGCCAGCAGTTTAGCAGACCAGCCCGGCGCAGATACGCAGTATTTT. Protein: CASSLADQPGADTQYF.

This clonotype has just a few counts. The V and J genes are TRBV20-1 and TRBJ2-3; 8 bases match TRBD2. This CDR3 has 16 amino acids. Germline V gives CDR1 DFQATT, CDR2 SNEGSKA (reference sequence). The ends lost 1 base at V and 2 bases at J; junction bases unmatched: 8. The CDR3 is CSARAAGEGYTDTQYF. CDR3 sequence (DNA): TGCAGTGCTAGAGCAGCGGGAGAAGGGTACACAGATACGCAGTATTTT.

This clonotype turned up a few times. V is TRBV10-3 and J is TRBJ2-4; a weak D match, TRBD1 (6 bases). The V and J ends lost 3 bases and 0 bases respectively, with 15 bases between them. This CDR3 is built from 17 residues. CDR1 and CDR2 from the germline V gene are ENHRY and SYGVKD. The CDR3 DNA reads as TGTGCCATCAGTGACTCAGGGGTCAAACTAGCCAAAAACATTCAGTACTTC. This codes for CAISDSGVKLAKNIQYF.

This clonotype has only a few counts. The CDR3 reads CSVERQGVYGYTF. CDR3 DNA sequence: TGCAGCGTTGAGAGACAGGGGGTCTATGGCTACACCTTC. This chain uses TRBV29-1 with TRBJ1-2; TRBD1 matches at 9 bases. The CDR3 has 13 amino acids. Losses at the gene ends were 3 bases for V and 4 bases for J; bases not matched to a gene: 3. Germline V gene sequence: CDR1 SQVTM, CDR2 ANQGSEA.

The CDR3 here is CASSYWTTGAKNIQYF. CDR3 coding DNA: TGTGCCAGCAGTTACTGGACCACGGGTGCCAAAAACATTCAGTACTTC. This chain uses TRBV6-6 with TRBJ2-4; D remains unclear. From germline, CDR1 is MNHNY and CDR2 SVGAGI (reference sequence). The V end was cut by 1 base, the J end by 1 base, with 11 bases between. CDR3 length equals 16 residues.

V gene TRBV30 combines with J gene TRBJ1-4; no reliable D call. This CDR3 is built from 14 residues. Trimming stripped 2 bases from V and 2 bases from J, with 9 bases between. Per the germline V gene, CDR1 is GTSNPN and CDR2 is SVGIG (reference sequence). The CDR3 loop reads CAWSQHGTNEKLFF. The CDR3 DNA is TGTGCCTGGAGTCAACACGGGACTAATGAAAAACTGTTTTTT.

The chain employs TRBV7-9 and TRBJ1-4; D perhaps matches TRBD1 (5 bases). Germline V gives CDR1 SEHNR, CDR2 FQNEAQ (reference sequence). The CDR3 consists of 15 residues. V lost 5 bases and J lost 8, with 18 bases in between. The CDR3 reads CASSKEGTLREKLFF. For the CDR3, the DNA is TGTGCCAGCAGCAAAGAGGGGACCCTCCGGGAAAAACTGTTTTTT.

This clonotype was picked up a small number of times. The CDR3 sequence: CASSQDTLGHTSGANVLTF. CDR3 in DNA: TGCGCCAGCAGCCAAGATACTTTGGGACACACCTCTGGGGCCAACGTCCTGACTTTC. The chain has TRBV4-1 and TRBJ2-6; a possible D gene is TRBD1 (6 bases). The germline V and J ends were trimmed by 0 bases and 0 bases, with 15 bases remaining between them. Germline-derived CDR1 and CDR2 are MGHRA and YSYEKL. This CDR3 spans 19 amino acids.